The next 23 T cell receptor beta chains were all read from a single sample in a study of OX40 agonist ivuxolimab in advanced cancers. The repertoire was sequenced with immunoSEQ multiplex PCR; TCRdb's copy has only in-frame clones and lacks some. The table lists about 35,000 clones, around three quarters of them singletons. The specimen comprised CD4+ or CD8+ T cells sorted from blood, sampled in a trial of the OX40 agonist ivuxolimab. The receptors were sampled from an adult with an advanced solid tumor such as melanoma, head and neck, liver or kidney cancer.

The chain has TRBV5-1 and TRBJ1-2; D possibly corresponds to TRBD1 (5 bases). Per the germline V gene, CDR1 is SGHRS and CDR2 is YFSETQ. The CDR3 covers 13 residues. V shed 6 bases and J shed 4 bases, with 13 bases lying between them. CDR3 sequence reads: CASIGGDSYGYTF. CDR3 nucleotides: TGCGCCAGCATCGGTGGTGACAGCTATGGCTACACCTTC.

The CDR3 loop is CASSIIGDRGLSNQPQHF. DNA for the CDR3: TGTGCCAGTAGTATAATTGGCGACAGGGGGCTTAGCAATCAGCCCCAGCATTTT. The chain uses TRBV19 and TRBJ1-5, with 10 bases matching TRBD1. The CDR3 spans 18 residues. The trim removed 2 bases at V and 0 bases at J, leaving 7 bases unmatched. Germline values: CDR1 LNHDA, CDR2 SQIVND (reference sequence).

The CDR3 DNA sequence: TGTGCCAGCAACCCGGGACAGGGTATCATTGGCTACACCTTC. Amino acids: CASNPGQGIIGYTF. The chain uses TRBV6-1 and TRBJ1-2; 9 bases match TRBD1. Germline-derived CDR1 and CDR2 are MNHNS and SASEGT. This CDR3 spans 14 amino acids. J lost 7 bases, V lost 7 bases, and 10 bases had no gene match.

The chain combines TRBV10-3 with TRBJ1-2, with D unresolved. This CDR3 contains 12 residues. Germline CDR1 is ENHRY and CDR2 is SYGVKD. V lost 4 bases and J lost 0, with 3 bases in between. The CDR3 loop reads CAISVPNYGYTF. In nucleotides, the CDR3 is TGTGCCATCAGTGTTCCTAACTATGGCTACACCTTC.

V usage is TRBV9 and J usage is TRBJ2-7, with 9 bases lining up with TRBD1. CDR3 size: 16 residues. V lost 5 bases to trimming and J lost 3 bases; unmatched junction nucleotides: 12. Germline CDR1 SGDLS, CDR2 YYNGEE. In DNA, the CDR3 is TGTGCCAGCAGTGCAAGCCCCGGGACAGGGTACTACGAGCAGTACTTC. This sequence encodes CASSASPGTGYYEQYF.

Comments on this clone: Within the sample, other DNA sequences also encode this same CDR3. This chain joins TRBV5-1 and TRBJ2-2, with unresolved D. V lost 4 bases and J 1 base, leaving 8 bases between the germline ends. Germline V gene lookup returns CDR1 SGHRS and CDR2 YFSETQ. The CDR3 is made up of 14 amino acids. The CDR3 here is CASSGGRNTGELFF. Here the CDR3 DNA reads TGCGCCAGCAGCGGCGGACGGAACACCGGGGAGCTGTTTTTT.

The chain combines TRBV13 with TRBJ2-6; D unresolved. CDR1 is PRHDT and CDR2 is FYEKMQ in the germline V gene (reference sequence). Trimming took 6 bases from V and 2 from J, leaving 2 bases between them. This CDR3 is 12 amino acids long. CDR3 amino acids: CASRAGANVLTF. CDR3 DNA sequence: TGTGCCAGCAGGGCTGGGGCCAACGTCCTGACTTTC.

The CDR3 bases are TGTGCCAGCAGTGAGCCCCAGCGGGGGGGCAAAACAGATACGCAGTATTTT. Its protein product is CASSEPQRGGKTDTQYF. The V gene is TRBV25-1, the J gene TRBJ2-3; 10 positions match TRBD2. Germline V gene data show CDR1 as MGHDK and CDR2 as SYGVNS. The CDR3 contains 17 residues. V gave up 3 bases and J gave up 3 bases; unmatched junction bases: 9.

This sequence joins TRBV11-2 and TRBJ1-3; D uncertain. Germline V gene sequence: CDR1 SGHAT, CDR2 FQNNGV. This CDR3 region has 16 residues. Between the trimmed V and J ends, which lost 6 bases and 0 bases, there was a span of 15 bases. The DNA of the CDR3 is TGTGCCAGCAGTCCCACCCCTGATTCCTCTGGAAACACCATATATTTT. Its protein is CASSPTPDSSGNTIYF.

CDR3 protein: CASSLFQGGTEAFF. CDR3 DNA: TGTGCCAGCAGTTTATTCCAGGGCGGCACTGAAGCTTTCTTT. The J gene is TRBJ1-1, the V gene TRBV27, with a possible D match to TRBD1 (5 bases). This CDR3 is built from 14 residues. Trimming took off 1 base at V and 4 bases at J, with 10 bases between the two ends. Germline loops: CDR1 MNHEY, CDR2 SMNVEV (reference sequence).

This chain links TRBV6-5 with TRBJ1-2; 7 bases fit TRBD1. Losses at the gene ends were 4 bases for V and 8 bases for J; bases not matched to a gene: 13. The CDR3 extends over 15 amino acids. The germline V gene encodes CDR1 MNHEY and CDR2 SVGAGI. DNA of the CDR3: TGTGCCAGCAGTTTGAGACCGGGACAGTCGAAAGGCTACACCTTC. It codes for CASSLRPGQSKGYTF.

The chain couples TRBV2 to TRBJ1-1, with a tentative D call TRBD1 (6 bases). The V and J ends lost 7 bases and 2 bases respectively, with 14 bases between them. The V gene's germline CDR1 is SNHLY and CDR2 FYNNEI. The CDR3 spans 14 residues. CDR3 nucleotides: TGTGCCAGCACCGACCCACAGGGCAACACTGAAGCTTTCTTT. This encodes CASTDPQGNTEAFF.

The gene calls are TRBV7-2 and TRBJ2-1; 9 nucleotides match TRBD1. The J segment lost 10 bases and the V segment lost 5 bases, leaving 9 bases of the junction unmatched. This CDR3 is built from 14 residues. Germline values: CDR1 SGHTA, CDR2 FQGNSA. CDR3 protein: CASSNRDRVGEQFF. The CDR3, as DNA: TGTGCCAGCAGCAACCGGGACAGGGTCGGAGAGCAGTTCTTC.

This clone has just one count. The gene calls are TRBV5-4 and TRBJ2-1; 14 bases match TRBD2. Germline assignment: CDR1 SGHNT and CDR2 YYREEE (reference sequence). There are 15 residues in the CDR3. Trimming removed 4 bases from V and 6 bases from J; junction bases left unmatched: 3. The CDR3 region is CASSGGLAGVNEQFF. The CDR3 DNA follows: TGTGCCAGCAGCGGGGGACTAGCGGGGGTCAATGAGCAGTTCTTC.

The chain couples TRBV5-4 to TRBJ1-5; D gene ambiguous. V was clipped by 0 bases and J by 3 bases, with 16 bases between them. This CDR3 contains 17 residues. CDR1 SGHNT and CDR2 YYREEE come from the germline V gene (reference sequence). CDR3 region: CASSLGLGSDPNQPQHF. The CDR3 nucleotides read TGTGCCAGCAGCTTGGGTCTCGGTAGCGATCCCAATCAGCCCCAGCATTTT.

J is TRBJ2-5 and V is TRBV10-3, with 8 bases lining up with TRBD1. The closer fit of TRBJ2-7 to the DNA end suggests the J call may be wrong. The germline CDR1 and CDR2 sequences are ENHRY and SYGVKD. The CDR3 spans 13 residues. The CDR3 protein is CAIDRGGGDEQYF. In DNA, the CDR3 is TGTGCCATCGACAGGGGAGGTGGCGACGAGCAGTACTTC.

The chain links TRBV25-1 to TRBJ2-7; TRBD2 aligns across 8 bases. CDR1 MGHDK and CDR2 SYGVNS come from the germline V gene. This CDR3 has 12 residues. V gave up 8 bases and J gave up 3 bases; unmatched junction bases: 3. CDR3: CASREGSYEQYF. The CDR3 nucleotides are TGTGCCAGCCGGGAGGGGAGCTACGAGCAGTACTTC.

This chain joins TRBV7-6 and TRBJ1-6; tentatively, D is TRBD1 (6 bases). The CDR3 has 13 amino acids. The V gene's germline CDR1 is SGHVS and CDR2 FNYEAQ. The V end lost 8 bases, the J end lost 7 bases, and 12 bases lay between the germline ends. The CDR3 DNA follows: TGTGCCAGCCGAGGACAGAGCAATTCACCCCTCCACTTT. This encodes CASRGQSNSPLHF. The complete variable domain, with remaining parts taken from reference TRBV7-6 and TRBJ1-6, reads GAGVSQSPRYKVTKRGQDVALRCDPISGHVSLYWYRQALGQGPEFLTYFNYEAQQDKSGLPNDRFSAERPEGSISTLTIQRTEQRDSAMYRCASRGQSNSPLHFGNGTRLTVT.

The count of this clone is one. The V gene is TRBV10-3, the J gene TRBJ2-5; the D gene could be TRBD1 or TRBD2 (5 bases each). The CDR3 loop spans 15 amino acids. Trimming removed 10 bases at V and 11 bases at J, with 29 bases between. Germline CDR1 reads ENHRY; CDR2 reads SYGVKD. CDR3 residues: CASSLPSGHSGEQYF. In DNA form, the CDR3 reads TGTGCCAGCAGCCTTCCCTCGGGGCACTCTGGAGAGCAGTACTTC.

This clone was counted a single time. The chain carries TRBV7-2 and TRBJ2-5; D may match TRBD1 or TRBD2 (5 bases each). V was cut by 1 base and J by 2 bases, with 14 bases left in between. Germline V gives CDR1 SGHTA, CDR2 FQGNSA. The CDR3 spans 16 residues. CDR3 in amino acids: CASSLGIGGGQETQYF. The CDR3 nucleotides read TGTGCCAGCAGCTTAGGGATTGGTGGGGGACAAGAGACCCAGTACTTC.

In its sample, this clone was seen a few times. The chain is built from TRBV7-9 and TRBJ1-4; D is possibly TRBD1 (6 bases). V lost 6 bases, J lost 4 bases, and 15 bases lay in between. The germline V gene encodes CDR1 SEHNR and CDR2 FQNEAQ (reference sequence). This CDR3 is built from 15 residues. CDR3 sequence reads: CASSFGRDINEKLFF. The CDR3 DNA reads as TGTGCCAGCAGTTTTGGACGGGACATTAATGAAAAACTGTTTTTT.

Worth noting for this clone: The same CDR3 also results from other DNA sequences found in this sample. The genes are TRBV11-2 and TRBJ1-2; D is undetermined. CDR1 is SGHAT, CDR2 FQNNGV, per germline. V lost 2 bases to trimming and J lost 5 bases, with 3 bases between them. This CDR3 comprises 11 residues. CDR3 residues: CASSLTYGYTF. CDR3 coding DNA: TGTGCCAGCAGCTTAACTTATGGCTACACCTTC.

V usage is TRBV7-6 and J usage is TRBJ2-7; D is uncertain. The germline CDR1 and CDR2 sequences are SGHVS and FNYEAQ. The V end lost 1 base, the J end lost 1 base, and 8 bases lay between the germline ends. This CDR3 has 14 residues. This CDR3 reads CASSLVGGSYEQYF. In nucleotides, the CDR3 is TGTGCCAGCAGCTTAGTGGGCGGTTCCTACGAGCAGTACTTC.